This entry lists 8 T cell receptor beta chains sequenced from one sample in a study of identical twins. TCRdb called the 5' RACE reads again in MiXCR, with one record for every CDR3 protein. Seen here are under 250,000 distinct CDR3 sequences, 7% to 8.5% observed once, and the top ten hold about 5.6%. This sample also appeared in a second study, on yellow fever vaccine responses in identical twins.

The sample taken for sequencing was CD8+ T cells sorted from blood. The receptor source for this set is a woman aged 18-35 years in good health.

CDR3 amino acids: CASGLTGGGEQYV. The CDR3 DNA sequence: TGTGCCAGCGGCCTAACAGGGGGCGGCGAGCAGTACGTC. V is TRBV27 and J is TRBJ2-7; TRBD1 matches 9 bases. The junction had 8 bases not matched to a gene; V was cut back by 8 bases and J by 6 bases. CDR1 MNHEY and CDR2 SMNVEV come from the germline V gene (reference sequence). CDR3 length: 13 residues.

This clonotype was found many times. The chain joins TRBV5-1 to TRBJ1-1; no clear D gene. This CDR3 contains 14 residues. The V and J ends lost 5 bases and 3 bases respectively, with 14 bases between them. Germline lookup yields CDR1 SGHRS and CDR2 YFSETQ. This CDR3 is CASSPWGEHTEAFF. Written as DNA, the CDR3 is TGCGCCAGCAGTCCTTGGGGTGAACACACTGAAGCTTTCTTT.

There are a few counts of this clonotype. Possible read error: a much larger clone is one base away. The V and J genes are TRBV6-4 and TRBJ2-2; D uncertain. The germline gives CDR1 MRHNA, CDR2 SNTAGT. The V end was cut by 2 bases, the J end by 3 bases, with 4 bases between. The CDR3 spans 13 residues. The CDR3 coding sequence is TGTGCCAGCAGTGACAGGCACACCGGGGAGCTGTTTTTT. Protein product: CASSDRHTGELFF.

This clonotype was observed at least ten times. The J gene is TRBJ1-1, the V gene TRBV20-1; the D is unclear. The CDR3 totals 12 residues. In germline, CDR1 is DFQATT, CDR2 SNEGSKA (reference sequence). Trimming shortened V by 7 bases and J by 0 bases, and 9 bases separated the two germline ends. CDR3 coding DNA: TGCAGTGTTTTCGGTTTGAACACTGAAGCTTTCTTT. It specifies CSVFGLNTEAFF.

This clonotype was counted many times. The V call is TRBV27, the J call TRBJ2-1; D uncertain. Between the trimmed V and J ends, which lost 3 bases and 6 bases, there was a span of 15 bases. Germline V gene sequence: CDR1 MNHEY, CDR2 SMNVEV (reference sequence). The CDR3 has 15 amino acids. CDR3 protein: CASSLVSPAGNEQFF. The CDR3 coding sequence is TGTGCCAGCAGTTTGGTTAGCCCGGCCGGCAATGAGCAGTTCTTC.

V gene TRBV20-1 combines with J gene TRBJ2-3; 11 bases map to TRBD2. The germline V gene has CDR1 DFQATT and CDR2 SNEGSKA (reference sequence). Unmatched junction bases numbered 3, after V lost 1 base and J lost 0 bases. This CDR3 is 16 amino acids long. DNA of the CDR3: TGCAGTGCTAGAGTCCTAGCGGGGGGTAGCACAGATACGCAGTATTTT. Its protein is CSARVLAGGSTDTQYF.

This clonotype was recorded a few times. The chain links TRBV19 to TRBJ2-3; D is possibly TRBD1 or TRBD2 (6 bases each). This CDR3 has 16 amino acids. V was cut by 7 bases and J by 0 bases, with 17 bases left in between. Germline loops: CDR1 LNHDA, CDR2 SQIVND (reference sequence). CDR3 sequence (DNA): TGTGCCAGTACCGCCTGGGGCGGGACAAGCACAGATACGCAGTATTTT. It specifies CASTAWGGTSTDTQYF. The whole variable domain, filled in from reference TRBV19 and TRBJ2-3, reads DGGITQSPKYLFRKEGQNVTLSCEQNLNHDAMYWYRQDPGQGLRLIYYSQIVNDFQKGDIAEGYSVSREKKESFPLTVTSAQKNPTAFYLCASTAWGGTSTDTQYFGPGTRLTVL.

The sample holds many counts of this clonotype. The chain has TRBV2 and TRBJ2-2; D gene ambiguous. The CDR3 runs to 13 residues. Trimming removed 10 bases at V and 0 bases at J, with 9 bases between. Germline-derived CDR1 and CDR2 are SNHLY and FYNNEI. CDR3 residues: CATLLSNTGELFF. CDR3 in DNA: TGTGCCACCCTCCTATCGAACACCGGGGAGCTGTTTTTT.